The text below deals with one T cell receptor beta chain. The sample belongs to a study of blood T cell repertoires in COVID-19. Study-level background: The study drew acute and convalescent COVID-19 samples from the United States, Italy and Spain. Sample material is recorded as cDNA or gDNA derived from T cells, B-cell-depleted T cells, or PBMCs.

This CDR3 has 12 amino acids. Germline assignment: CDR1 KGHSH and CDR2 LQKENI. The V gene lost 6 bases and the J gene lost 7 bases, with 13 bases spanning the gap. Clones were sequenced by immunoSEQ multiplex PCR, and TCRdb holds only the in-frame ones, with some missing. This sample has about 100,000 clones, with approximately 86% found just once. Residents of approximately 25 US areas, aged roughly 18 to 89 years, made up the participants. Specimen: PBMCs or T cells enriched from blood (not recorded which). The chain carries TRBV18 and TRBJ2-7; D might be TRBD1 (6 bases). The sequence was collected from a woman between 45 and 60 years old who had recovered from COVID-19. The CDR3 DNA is TGTGCCAGCTCCCAAAACCAGGGGGAGCAGTACTTC. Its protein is CASSQNQGEQYF.